Below, 6 T cell receptor beta chains from the same sample are listed, as sequenced in a study of naive and memory T cell subsets. A UMI-containing oligonucleotide was joined by 3' ligation to the TCR cDNA template. Four PCR rounds used nested alpha and beta constant region primers plus the SP2 primer. TCRdb recomputed calls from the 5' RACE reads with MiXCR, one row per CDR3 protein. The repertoire holds 55,000 to 70,000 distinct CDR3 sequences, with approximately 6.6% as singletons. The receptors were gathered from a male donor in good health.

The rearrangement uses TRBV3-1 and TRBJ2-7, with 12 bases fitting TRBD1. Germline V gene lookup returns CDR1 LGHDT and CDR2 YNNKEL (reference sequence). Trimming at V came to 2 bases and at J to 5 bases, leaving 4 bases not matched to a gene. The length of the CDR3 is 15 residues. CDR3 in amino acids: CASSQMGQGANEQYF. The DNA of the CDR3 is TGTGCCAGCAGCCAAATGGGACAGGGGGCCAACGAGCAGTACTTC.

The chain has TRBV12-3 or TRBV12-4 and TRBJ2-1; possibly TRBD1 or TRBD2 for D (6 bases each). CDR3 length: 14 amino acids. Between the trimmed V and J ends, which lost 2 bases and 5 bases, there was a span of 10 bases. CDR3 nucleotide sequence: TGTGCCAGCAGTTTAAGGGGGGCGGACAATGAGCAGTTCTTC. As protein: CASSLRGADNEQFF.

The chain combines TRBV5-8 with TRBJ2-1; 11 positions agree with TRBD2. This CDR3 is built from 16 residues. J gave up 3 bases and V 5 bases, and 7 bases lay outside the gene matches. Germline CDR1 and CDR2: SGHTS and YDEGEE. The CDR3 nucleotides read TGTGCCAGCAGTCGACCTAGCGGGAGGAACTACAATGAGCAGTTCTTC. It codes for CASSRPSGRNYNEQFF.

This clonotype was seen repeatedly, ten times or more. The V and J genes are TRBV29-1 and TRBJ1-5, with 8 nucleotides matching TRBD1. The germline V gene has CDR1 SQVTM and CDR2 ANQGSEA. Unmatched junction bases numbered 3, after V lost 4 bases and J lost 7 bases. This CDR3 is built from 12 residues. The CDR3 loop reads CSVADRGQPQHF. CDR3 nucleotides: TGCAGCGTTGCTGACAGGGGCCAGCCCCAGCATTTT. The full variable domain, in which reference TRBV29-1 and TRBJ1-5 provide the parts outside the CDR3, is SAVISQKPSRDICQRGTSLTIQCQVDSQVTMMFWYRQQPGQSLTLIATANQGSEATYESGFVIDKFPISRPNLTFSTLTVSNMSPEDSSIYLCSVADRGQPQHFGDGTRLSIL.

The chain employs TRBV7-2 and TRBJ1-5, with TRBD1 matching 11 bases. The CDR3 consists of 14 residues. The V gene's germline CDR1 is SGHTA and CDR2 FQGNSA. Trimming took 5 bases from V and 6 from J; bases not matched to a gene: 3. This CDR3 reads CASSGGQGGQPQHF. In DNA, the CDR3 is TGTGCCAGCAGCGGGGGACAGGGGGGTCAGCCCCAGCATTTT.

This clonotype was seen ten or more times. The chain has TRBV6-6 and TRBJ1-5; 10 nucleotides match TRBD1. Germline-derived CDR1 and CDR2 are MNHNY and SVGAGI (reference sequence). The J segment lost 4 bases and the V segment lost 4 bases, leaving 7 bases of the junction unmatched. This CDR3 has 16 amino acids. In DNA, the CDR3 is TGTGCCAGCAGTTCCCGGACAGGGGGGGCTAATCAGCCCCAGCATTTT. This sequence encodes CASSSRTGGANQPQHF.